These T cell receptor beta chains were read from a single sample in a study of patients and donors after allogeneic stem cell transplantation. MiXCR was run by TCRdb on the RT-PCR reads, yielding one entry per CDR3 protein. Of about 160,000 distinct CDR3 sequences listed, around 28% are singletons. Sequencing was carried out using blood, either unsorted or a sorted T cell fraction (not recorded which). The receptors come from a human donor who was either an allogeneic HSCT recipient or a stem cell or donor lymphocyte infusion donor (not recorded which). It is not recorded whose cells these are; they may come from a transplant donor. The CDR3 runs from the conserved cysteine through the conserved F or W. Fields, in order: V gene, D gene, clone size, J gene, CDR3 DNA, CDR3 protein. D genes are given only for firm matches. Expanded clones are given a class, and other clones once, few, many or no size at all.

>TRBV4-2|NA|many|TRBJ1-3
TGTGCCAGCAGCCAACGGGGCAGCTCTGGAAACACCATATATTTT
CASSQRGSSGNTIYF
>TRBV6-6|NA|NA|TRBJ1-5
TGTGCCAGCATACCCGGGACAAGCAATCAGCCCCAGCATTTT
CASIPGTSNQPQHF
>TRBV9|TRBD2|NA|TRBJ2-4
TGTGCCAGCAGCGTAGGGGCGGGACTAGAGAAAAACATTCAGTACTTC
CASSVGAGLEKNIQYF
>TRBV5-1|TRBD2|few|TRBJ2-3
TGCGCCAGCAGCTTGAGAAGACTAGCTCAAAGCACAGATACGCAGTATTTT
CASSLRRLAQSTDTQYF
>TRBV9|TRBD1|NA|TRBJ2-7
TGTGCCAGCAGCCCGACAGGGGTGGACGAGCAGTACTTC
CASSPTGVDEQYF
>TRBV18|TRBD2|NA|TRBJ2-5
TGTGCCAGCTCCCCCACTAGCGGGAGAGTGGAGACCCAGTACTTC
CASSPTSGRVETQYF
>TRBV9|NA|NA|TRBJ2-5
TGTGCCAGCAGCGTGAGGCCAGGGGGGGTCCAAGAGACCCAGTACTTC
CASSVRPGGVQETQYF
>TRBV11-2|NA|NA|TRBJ1-2
TGTGCCAGCAGCTTAGTTGTCCCAGAGTATGGCTACACCTTC
CASSLVVPEYGYTF
>TRBV6-6|NA|few|TRBJ2-7
TGTGCCAGCAGCTCGGACAGAAGCCCCTTCCACGAGCAGTACTTC
CASSSDRSPFHEQYF
>TRBV5-1|TRBD2|NA|TRBJ2-1
TGCGCCAGCAACGGAGGGACTAGAGTCTACAATGAGCAGTTCTTC
CASNGGTRVYNEQFF
>TRBV6-2/TRBV6-3|TRBD1|many|TRBJ1-5
TGTGCCAGCAGTTACGGATGGACAGGGAGAGTTTATAGCAATCAGCCCCAGCATTTT
CASSYGWTGRVYSNQPQHF
>TRBV7-9|NA|NA|TRBJ2-1
TGTGCCAGCAGCCATTCCTATTTCGAGCCGGACGAGCAGTTCTTC
CASSHSYFEPDEQFF
>TRBV6-5|TRBD2|NA|TRBJ2-5
TGTGCCAGCAGTTACCAGCAGGGCCGGCTAGCGGGTCAAGAGACCCAGTACTTC
CASSYQQGRLAGQETQYF
>TRBV7-7|NA|NA|TRBJ1-1
TGTGCTAGCAGCCCCTCGCGAGGAAGCACTGAAGCTTTCTTT
CASSPSRGSTEAFF
>TRBV5-1|NA|NA|TRBJ1-5
TGCGCCAGCAGCTTGGGCCCCTATAGTCAGCCCCAGCATTTT
CASSLGPYSQPQHF
>TRBV6-1|NA|NA|TRBJ2-7
TGTGCCAGCAGTGAATTGTGGGAGCAGTACTTC
CASSELWEQYF
>TRBV5-1|NA|NA|TRBJ1-2
TGCGCCAGCAGCTTCGGACTATCATATGGCTACACCTTC
CASSFGLSYGYTF
>TRBV4-2|NA|NA|TRBJ1-1
TGTGCCAGCTCCCAAACTGACGGGGGTTCTGAAGCTTTCTTT
CASSQTDGGSEAFF
>TRBV10-3|TRBD2|few|TRBJ2-1
TGTGCCATCAGTGAAACTAGCGGGAGGGCGTACAATGAGCAGTTCTTC
CAISETSGRAYNEQFF
>TRBV11-3|TRBD2|NA|TRBJ2-2
TGTGCCAGCAGCTCATTAGCGGGGAACACCGGGGAGCTGTTTTTT
CASSSLAGNTGELFF
>TRBV6-6|NA|few|TRBJ1-3
TGTGCCAGCCCCGCGGGGGACCACTCTGGAAACACCATATATTTT
CASPAGDHSGNTIYF
>TRBV6-5|NA|NA|TRBJ2-1
TGTGCCAGCGGACAGTCGTATGAGCAGTTCTTC
CASGQSYEQFF
>TRBV25-1|NA|many|TRBJ1-1
TGTGCCAGCAGTGAAAGGAAGGCCAAGCTGCGAACTGAAGCTTTCTTT
CASSERKAKLRTEAFF
>TRBV5-1|TRBD2|few|TRBJ2-1
TGCGCCAGCAGTCCCCTCGGCGCGAGCGGGGCCGCTAGCTCCTACAATGAGCAGTTCTTC
CASSPLGASGAASSYNEQFF
>TRBV7-2|NA|NA|TRBJ1-2
TGTGCCAGCAGCCCGTCAGGGACATATGGCTACACCTTC
CASSPSGTYGYTF
>TRBV12-3/TRBV12-4|NA|NA|TRBJ2-7
TGTGCCAGCAGTTTAGCCAGGCCGAGCTCCTACGAGCAGTACTTC
CASSLARPSSYEQYF
>TRBV15|NA|NA|TRBJ2-7
TGTGCCACCAGCTCCCTAGCGCTCCCCTACGAGCAGTACTTC
CATSSLALPYEQYF
>TRBV30|NA|NA|TRBJ2-1
TGTGCCTGGAGATGGACGGGGGCCTACAATGAGCAGTTCTTC
CAWRWTGAYNEQFF
>TRBV24-1|NA|many|TRBJ2-1
TGTGCCACCAGTGAAACGGGACCCGGCGAGGGCGATGAGCAGTTCTTC
CATSETGPGEGDEQFF
>TRBV12-3/TRBV12-4|NA|few|TRBJ1-4
TGTGCCAGCAGTGGGACGGCAACTAATGAAAAACTGTTTTTT
CASSGTATNEKLFF
>TRBV9|NA|few|TRBJ2-3
TGTGCCAGCAGCCCGGGGACATCCAGGGCAGATACGCAGTATTTT
CASSPGTSRADTQYF
>TRBV11-2|NA|few|TRBJ2-2
TGTGCCAGCAGCTTACGGGACTTGAACACCGGGGAGCTGTTTTTT
CASSLRDLNTGELFF
>TRBV19|NA|few|TRBJ2-2
TGTGCCAGTAGTATGAGGGGAAGGGTCACCGGGGAGCTGTTTTTT
CASSMRGRVTGELFF
>TRBV6-5|TRBD1|many|TRBJ1-5
TGTGCCAGCAGCCGACAGGGGCCTAGCAATCAGCCCCAGCATTTT
CASSRQGPSNQPQHF
>TRBV20-1|NA|few|TRBJ2-7
TGCAGTGCTAAACGGGAGCTCTTCTACGAGCAGTACTTC
CSAKRELFYEQYF
>TRBV12-3/TRBV12-4|TRBD1|many|TRBJ1-1
TGTGCCAGCAGTTTAGACAGGGGGTGGACTGAAGCTTTCTTT
CASSLDRGWTEAFF
>TRBV20-1|NA|NA|TRBJ2-3
TGCAGTGCTAGGATTGGCGGCTATACGCAGTATTTT
CSARIGGYTQYF
>TRBV6-6|NA|few|TRBJ1-2
TGTGCCAGCAGTTACCTGCAGAAGGTTCCTAACTATGGCTACACCTTC
CASSYLQKVPNYGYTF
>TRBV20-1|NA|NA|TRBJ2-7
TGCAGTGCGACAGTCCCGGGATACTACGAGCAGTACTTC
CSATVPGYYEQYF
>TRBV28|TRBD1|NA|TRBJ2-7
TGTGCCAGCATTACTGGACAGGGATACCCCTCCGAGCAGTACTTC
CASITGQGYPSEQYF
>TRBV5-5|NA|NA|TRBJ1-2
TGTGCCAGCAGCTTGGGGGGACGGACAAACTATGGCTACACCTTC
CASSLGGRTNYGYTF
>TRBV11-2|NA|NA|TRBJ1-1
TGTGCCAGCAGCTTTCAGGGAGGGAGGTGGTTGAACACTGAAGCTTTCTTT
CASSFQGGRWLNTEAFF
>TRBV5-1|TRBD2|few|TRBJ2-7
TGCGCCAGCAGCTCGTTAGCGGGAGTCGTTCTCCGCGAGCAGTACTTC
CASSSLAGVVLREQYF
>TRBV29-1|TRBD1|NA|TRBJ2-4
TGCAGCGGTCCGGGACAGGGGGAGAACATTCAGTACTTC
CSGPGQGENIQYF
>TRBV6-1|NA|few|TRBJ1-2
TGTGCCAGCAGTGAATTTTACAGGGAGAGAGATGGCTACACCTTC
CASSEFYRERDGYTF
>TRBV29-1|NA|NA|TRBJ1-1
TGCAGCGCTGGTGAAAGGGCGTCCACTGAAGCTTTCTTT
CSAGERASTEAFF
>TRBV5-1|NA|few|TRBJ2-7
TGCGCCAGCAGCCCATGGGCTCCAAGATCCTACGAGCAGTACTTC
CASSPWAPRSYEQYF
>TRBV29-1|TRBD2|once|TRBJ2-7
TGCAGCGTTGAAGACAGAACTAGCGACTACGAGCAGTACTTC
CSVEDRTSDYEQYF
>TRBV6-2/TRBV6-3|NA|few|TRBJ2-5
TGTGCCAGCAGTTACTCGGAGGGGGCGGAGACCCAGTACTTC
CASSYSEGAETQYF
>TRBV28|NA|many|TRBJ1-2
TGTGCCAGCAGTTTAACTCCGGGGCTGGGTGGCTACACCTTC
CASSLTPGLGGYTF
>TRBV4-3|NA|few|TRBJ2-4
TGCGCCAGCAGCCAAGATAACAGGTTCCAAAACATTCAGTACTTC
CASSQDNRFQNIQYF
>TRBV27|NA|few|TRBJ2-1
TGTGCCAGCAGTTTTGGGGGACGGGGGAATGAGCAGTTCTTC
CASSFGGRGNEQFF
>TRBV11-2|NA|many|TRBJ1-1
TGTGCCAGCAGCTTCGACAGTTACACTGAAGCTTTCTTT
CASSFDSYTEAFF
>TRBV19|TRBD1|few|TRBJ1-4
TGTGCCAGTAGCCGGACAGGGGTAGAAAAACTGTTTTTT
CASSRTGVEKLFF
>TRBV7-9|NA|few|TRBJ1-2
TGTGCCAGCAGCTTAGGCCTCCTCTATGGCTACACCTTC
CASSLGLLYGYTF
>TRBV27|TRBD2|NA|TRBJ2-7
TGTGCCAGCAGTTTATCCCACGGGGGGGGTTGGCTAATCGGTGAGCAGTACTTC
CASSLSHGGGWLIGEQYF
>TRBV29-1|NA|NA|TRBJ1-2
TGCAGCGTTGAAGACCGCCTCCCGGATGGCTACACCTTC
CSVEDRLPDGYTF